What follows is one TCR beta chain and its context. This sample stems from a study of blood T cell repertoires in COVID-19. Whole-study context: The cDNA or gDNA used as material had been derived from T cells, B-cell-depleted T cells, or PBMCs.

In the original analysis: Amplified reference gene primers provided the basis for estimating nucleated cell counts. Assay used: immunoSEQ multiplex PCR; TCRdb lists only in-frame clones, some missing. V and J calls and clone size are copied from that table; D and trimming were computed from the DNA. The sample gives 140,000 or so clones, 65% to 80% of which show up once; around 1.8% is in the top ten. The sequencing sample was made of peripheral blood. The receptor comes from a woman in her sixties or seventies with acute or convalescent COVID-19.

The CDR3, as DNA: TGTGCCAGCAGCTTATCGAGTAAAGAGCAGTACTTC. Residues: CASSLSSKEQYF. The V gene is TRBV11-2, the J gene TRBJ2-7, with D uncertain. The V gene lost 2 bases and the J gene lost 7 bases, with 9 bases spanning the gap. CDR3 length equals 12 residues. Germline CDR1 is SGHAT and CDR2 is FQNNGV.